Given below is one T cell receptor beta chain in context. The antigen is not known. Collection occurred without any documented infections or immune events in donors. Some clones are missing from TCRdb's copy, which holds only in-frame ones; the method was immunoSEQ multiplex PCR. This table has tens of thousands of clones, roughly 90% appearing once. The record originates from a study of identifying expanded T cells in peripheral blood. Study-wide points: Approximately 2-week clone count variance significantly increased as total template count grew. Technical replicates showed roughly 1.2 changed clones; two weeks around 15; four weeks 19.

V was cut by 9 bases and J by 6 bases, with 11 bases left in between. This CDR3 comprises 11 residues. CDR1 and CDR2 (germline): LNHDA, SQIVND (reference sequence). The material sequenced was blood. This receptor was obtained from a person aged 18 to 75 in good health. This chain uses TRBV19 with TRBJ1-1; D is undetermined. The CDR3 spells CASSHGAEAFF. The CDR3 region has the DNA TGTGCCAGCTCCCATGGAGCTGAAGCTTTCTTT.